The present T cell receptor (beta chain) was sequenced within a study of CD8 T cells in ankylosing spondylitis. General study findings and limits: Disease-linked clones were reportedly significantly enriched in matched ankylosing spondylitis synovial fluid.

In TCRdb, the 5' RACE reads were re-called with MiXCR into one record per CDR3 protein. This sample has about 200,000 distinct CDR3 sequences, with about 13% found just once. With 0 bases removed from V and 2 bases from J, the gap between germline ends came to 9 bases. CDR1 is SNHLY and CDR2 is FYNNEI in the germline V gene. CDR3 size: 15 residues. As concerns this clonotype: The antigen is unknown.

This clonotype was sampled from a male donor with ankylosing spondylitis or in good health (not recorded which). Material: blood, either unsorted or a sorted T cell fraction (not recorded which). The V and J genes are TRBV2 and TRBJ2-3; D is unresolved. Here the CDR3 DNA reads TGTGCCAGCAGTGAAGCGGTAGGATTCACAGATACGCAGTATTTT. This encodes CASSEAVGFTDTQYF.